One and the same sample provided the 14 T cell receptor beta chains below, sequenced in a study of T cell responses to AZD1222 COVID-19 vaccine. The protocol was immunoSEQ multiplex PCR, while the TCRdb copy is restricted to in-frame clones and leaves out a portion. Of 140,000 or so clones in the sample, around 90% were seen once. The sequencing used peripheral blood, collected 28 days after the second AZD1222 dose. These receptors originate from an adult who received the AZD1222 COVID-19 vaccine.

This chain joins TRBV28 and TRBJ2-1, with 7 positions matching TRBD1. Germline assignment: CDR1 MDHEN and CDR2 SYDVKM. The V and J ends lost 2 bases and 1 base, in that order; junction bases with no gene match: 2. This CDR3 has 15 amino acids. CDR3 in amino acids: CASSLQGDSYNEQFF. CDR3 nucleotide sequence: TGTGCCAGCAGTTTACAGGGGGATTCCTACAATGAGCAGTTCTTC.

The chain carries TRBV28 and TRBJ2-5; 9 positions match TRBD1. J was trimmed by 0 bases and V by 5 bases; bases with no gene match: 10. Germline lookup yields CDR1 MDHEN and CDR2 SYDVKM. The CDR3 spans 17 residues. CDR3 residues: CASSTYRGRVDQETQYF. CDR3 nucleotides: TGTGCCAGCAGTACATACAGGGGGCGTGTGGACCAAGAGACCCAGTACTTC.

The chain is built from TRBV19 and TRBJ1-1; no reliable D call. Trimming took 4 bases from V and 0 from J, leaving 3 bases between them. Germline values: CDR1 LNHDA, CDR2 SQIVND (reference sequence). The CDR3 totals 12 residues. This chain's CDR3 is CASSNLNTEAFF. In nucleotides, the CDR3 is TGTGCCAGTAGTAATCTGAACACTGAAGCTTTCTTT.

The chain couples TRBV5-4 to TRBJ1-2; no reliable D call. V lost 0 bases, J lost 0 bases, and 6 bases lay in between. Germline CDR1 is SGHNT and CDR2 is YYREEE (reference sequence). The CDR3 consists of 14 residues. CDR3 nucleotides: TGTGCCAGCAGCTTGGCAGTCTCTAACTATGGCTACACCTTC. Amino acid sequence: CASSLAVSNYGYTF.

The J gene is TRBJ2-4, the V gene TRBV5-6, with 8 bases lining up with TRBD1. Germline CDR1 and CDR2: SGHDT and YYEEEE. The CDR3 has 16 residues. With V trimmed by 4 bases and J by 8 bases, 14 bases remained unmatched. The CDR3 spells CASSPSDRDRGYIQYF. CDR3 DNA sequence: TGTGCCAGCAGCCCATCAGACCGTGACAGGGGTTACATTCAGTACTTC.

The chain joins TRBV5-4 to TRBJ2-5; 8 bases fit TRBD1. CDR1 and CDR2 from the germline V gene are SGHNT and YYREEE (reference sequence). The CDR3 sequence is 17 residues long. Losses at the gene ends were 2 bases for V and 3 bases for J; bases not matched to a gene: 12. The CDR3 spells CASSFGQGAAVKETQYF. Here the CDR3 DNA reads TGTGCCAGCAGCTTCGGTCAGGGGGCAGCGGTCAAAGAGACCCAGTACTTC.

V and J are TRBV20-1 and TRBJ2-3; D remains ambiguous. Per the germline V gene, CDR1 is DFQATT and CDR2 is SNEGSKA (reference sequence). With 5 bases removed from V and 4 bases from J, the gap between germline ends came to 7 bases. The CDR3 contains 11 residues. The CDR3 spells CSAALADTQYF. CDR3 DNA: TGCAGTGCTGCCTTAGCAGATACGCAGTATTTT.

The V and J genes are TRBV7-2 and TRBJ2-5; no reliable D call. This CDR3 spans 13 amino acids. V lost 6 bases and J lost 1, with 9 bases in between. From germline, CDR1 is SGHTA and CDR2 FQGNSA. CDR3 DNA sequence: TGTGCCAGCAGTCCAGGCCCCCAAGAGACCCAGTACTTC. Amino acids: CASSPGPQETQYF.

This clone turned up a few times. The chain uses TRBV5-4 and TRBJ2-1, with 10 positions matching TRBD2. Germline CDR1 is SGHNT and CDR2 is YYREEE (reference sequence). This CDR3 has 15 residues. With V trimmed by 1 base and J by 4 bases, 2 bases remained unmatched. Here the CDR3 reads CASSLLAGEYNEQFF. CDR3 nucleotides: TGTGCCAGCAGCTTGCTAGCGGGGGAATACAATGAGCAGTTCTTC.

The chain is built from TRBV5-1 and TRBJ2-7; D ambiguous. With 7 bases removed from V and 3 bases from J, the gap between germline ends came to 14 bases. The CDR3 extends over 13 amino acids. Per the germline V gene, CDR1 is SGHRS and CDR2 is YFSETQ. DNA of the CDR3: TGCGCCAGCGGGGAAAATGACGGCTACGAGCAGTACTTC. Translating gives CASGENDGYEQYF.

V gene TRBV12-5 combines with J gene TRBJ1-4; 12 nucleotides match TRBD1. There are 18 residues in the CDR3. Trimming at V came to 3 bases and at J to 8 bases, leaving 13 bases not matched to a gene. Germline CDR1 LGHNT, CDR2 FRNRAP. CDR3 sequence reads: CASGFAGTGGRPGEKLFF. The CDR3 DNA is TGTGCTAGTGGTTTCGCCGGGACAGGGGGCCGCCCCGGAGAAAAACTGTTTTTT.

The V and J genes are TRBV4-3 and TRBJ1-6; D not resolved. The CDR3 is 12 residues long. Between the trimmed V and J ends, which lost 1 base and 7 bases, there was a span of 2 bases. Looked up from germline, CDR1 is LGHNA and CDR2 is YSLEER. The CDR3 reads CASSQANSPLHF. In DNA, the CDR3 is TGCGCCAGCAGCCAAGCAAATTCACCCCTCCACTTT.

J is TRBJ2-2 and V is TRBV21-1. TRBV21-1 is annotated as a pseudogene. The CDR3 contains 13 residues. DNA for the CDR3: TGTGCCAGCAGCATCAAGGTGGCCGGGGAGCTGTTTTTT. This codes for CASSIKVAGELFF.

This rearrangement joins TRBV21-1 to TRBJ2-7; the table's D gene call, TRBD1, was not cross checked with the DNA. TRBV21-1 is reported as a pseudogene. The CDR3 contains 13 residues. The CDR3 protein is CASSSVNNYEQYF. The DNA of the CDR3 is TGTGCCAGCAGTTCAGTGAATAACTACGAGCAGTACTTC.